This T cell receptor beta chain was sequenced for a study of T cell changes during pregnancy in multiple sclerosis. The germline CDR1 and CDR2 sequences are MDHEN and SYDVKM. The junction had 14 bases not matched to a gene; V was cut back by 8 bases and J by 7 bases. The CDR3 spans 14 residues. Sequenced by immunoSEQ multiplex PCR; TCRdb stores in-frame clones only, minus some. The table shows around 110,000 clones, with about 94% occurring only once. This receptor was taken from a female donor with multiple sclerosis, enrolled in a pregnancy study. This material consisted of peripheral blood, taken in the third trimester of pregnancy. V gene TRBV28 combines with J gene TRBJ2-7; TRBD1 matches at 7 bases. CDR3 nucleotide sequence: TGTGCCAGCTCCAAGGGACAGCCCTACGTGGAGCAGTACTTC. It yields the protein CASSKGQPYVEQYF.